These T cell receptor beta chains were read from a single sample in a study of blood T cell repertoires in COVID-19. Method: immunoSEQ multiplex PCR; TCRdb's copy keeps in-frame clones and lacks some. Here the sample spans 95,000 to 150,000 clones, 78% being singletons. The sample taken for sequencing was peripheral blood. The receptors were sampled from a man aged 70-80 years with acute or convalescent COVID-19. CDR3s include the opening cysteine and the closing phenylalanine or tryptophan. D genes are given only for firm matches. Only part of the rows carry a size: once, few, many, or a class if the clone is expanded.

d_gene	v_gene	j_gene	abundance	CDR3nt	CDR3aa
TRBD2	TRBV19	TRBJ2-7	-	TGTGCCAGTAGTATCAGAACTAGCGGGGAGCAGTACTTC	CASSIRTSGEQYF
TRBD1	TRBV18	TRBJ1-6	once	TGTGCCAGCGCCACCGGGACAGGGGTATTCGTTAATTCACCCCTCCACTTT	CASATGTGVFVNSPLHF
-	TRBV4-1	TRBJ1-5	-	TGCGCCAGCAGCCAAGATCCGAACAGGGTCCAGCCCCAGCATTTT	CASSQDPNRVQPQHF
-	TRBV15	TRBJ2-4	-	TGTGCCACCTCGAACGGGGGTGCAGCCAAAAACATTCAGTACTTC	CATSNGGAAKNIQYF
TRBD1	TRBV7-2	TRBJ1-2	-	TGTGCCAGCAGCCGGACAGGGTCCGGGGGCTACACCTTC	CASSRTGSGGYTF
-	TRBV4-2	TRBJ1-2	-	TGTGCCAGCAGCCCCCCGGCAGGCAGCTATGGCTACACCTTC	CASSPPAGSYGYTF
TRBD1	TRBV6-1	TRBJ1-5	-	TGTGCCAGCAGTGAGACAGGGGGTGCGCCGGTACAGCCCCAGCATTTT	CASSETGGAPVQPQHF
TRBD2	TRBV4-1	TRBJ2-7	few	TGCGCCAGCAGCCAAGTTTGGCTAGCGGGAATCTACGAGCAGTACTTC	CASSQVWLAGIYEQYF
TRBD1	TRBV10-3	TRBJ2-7	few	TGTGCCATCAAGCAGGACAGGGAAGTGTCCTACGAGCAGTACTTC	CAIKQDREVSYEQYF
-	TRBV10-3	TRBJ2-1	once	TGTGCCATCAGCGGACTCATACTCAATGAGCAGTTCTTC	CAISGLILNEQFF
TRBD1	TRBV20-1	TRBJ1-1	few	TGCAGTGCTGGACAGGGGGCCAAAGCTTTCTTT	CSAGQGAKAFF
TRBD1	TRBV5-4	TRBJ2-5	-	TGTGCCAGCAGCTATCCGGGACAGGGGGCTTCGGAGACCCAGTACTTC	CASSYPGQGASETQYF
TRBD2	TRBV5-1	TRBJ2-7	-	TGCGCCAGCAGCTGGCGGGGGTACTACGAGCAGTACTTC	CASSWRGYYEQYF
TRBD1	TRBV10-3	TRBJ2-7	-	TGTGCCATCAGTGAGACGCCGGGACAGGGTTTTCCTCACGAGCAGTACTTC	CAISETPGQGFPHEQYF
-	TRBV5-6	TRBJ2-7	-	TGTGCCAGCAGTTTCACCTCGGTCGCCCCTGACTACGAGCAGTACTTC	CASSFTSVAPDYEQYF
TRBD1	TRBV4-3	TRBJ1-2	-	TGCGCCAGCAGCCAAGATCGGTCTGGAGACAGGGGGTTGGATGGCTACACCTTC	CASSQDRSGDRGLDGYTF
-	TRBV5-1	TRBJ2-2	-	TGCGCCAGCAGCTTGTCTGCGCTGAACACCGGGGAGCTGTTTTTT	CASSLSALNTGELFF
-	TRBV7-2	TRBJ1-1	many	TGTGCCAGCAGTCGACAGCCGAACACTGAAGCTTTCTTT	CASSRQPNTEAFF
TRBD2	TRBV27	TRBJ2-2	-	TGTGCCAGCAGTTTCCGCTATGCGGGGGGGAACACCGGGGAGCTGTTTTTT	CASSFRYAGGNTGELFF
-	TRBV6-5	TRBJ1-1	-	TGTGCCAGCAGTAACGACTTAGATGAAGCTTTCTTT	CASSNDLDEAFF
-	TRBV7-2	TRBJ1-1	-	TGTGCCAGCAGCTCCTACGGTCTTCTGAACACTGAAGCTTTCTTT	CASSSYGLLNTEAFF
TRBD1	TRBV19	TRBJ1-2	-	TGTGCCAGTAATCTACAGGGGCTCCGGTATGGCTACACCTTC	CASNLQGLRYGYTF
TRBD1	TRBV3-1/TRBV3-2	TRBJ2-7	-	TGTGCCAGCAGCCTAGGGACAGGGGAATACGAGCAGTACTTC	CASSLGTGEYEQYF
-	TRBV5-4	TRBJ1-4	few	TGTGCCAGCAGCTTGCGGGGGGCTAATGAAAAACTGTTTTTT	CASSLRGANEKLFF
TRBD1	TRBV5-1	TRBJ1-4	-	TGCGCCAGCAGCCTAGGGGGCACATCTAATGAAAAACTGTTTTTT	CASSLGGTSNEKLFF
-	TRBV7-3	TRBJ1-1	-	TGTGCCAGCAGCTCTCACATGAACACTGAAGCTTTCTTT	CASSSHMNTEAFF
TRBD2	TRBV6-5	TRBJ2-7	-	TGTGCCAGCACACCTAGGGAGGGCCCCTACGAGCAGTACTTC	CASTPREGPYEQYF
TRBD2	TRBV3-1/TRBV3-2	TRBJ2-7	-	TGTGCCAGCAGCCGCGGACTAGCGGTCTCCTACGAGCAGTACTTC	CASSRGLAVSYEQYF
-	TRBV4-3	TRBJ2-3	once	TGCGCCAGCAGCCAAGTGTCAGGCACAGATACGCAGTATTTT	CASSQVSGTDTQYF
TRBD1	TRBV7-3	TRBJ2-5	few	TGTGCCAGCAGCTCCGGACAGGGAGAGACCCAGTACTTC	CASSSGQGETQYF
-	TRBV9	TRBJ1-1	-	TGTGCCAGCAGCGAACATCCGAACACTGAAGCTTTCTTT	CASSEHPNTEAFF
-	TRBV4-3	TRBJ2-5	-	TGCGCCAGCAGCCAGGCGCCCCAGGGGTCAGGCCAAGAGACCCAGTACTTC	CASSQAPQGSGQETQYF
-	TRBV7-9	TRBJ1-2	-	TGTGCCAGCAGCTTCTCACAGGGTATTGATGGCTACACCTTC	CASSFSQGIDGYTF
TRBD2	TRBV6-2/TRBV6-3	TRBJ2-5	once	TGTGCCAGCAGTTCGGGACTAGCGGGGGGGATCCAAGAGACCCAGTACTTC	CASSSGLAGGIQETQYF
-	TRBV6-5	TRBJ2-3	-	TGTGCCAGCAGTTACTCGCGGGTCACAGATACGCAGTATTTT	CASSYSRVTDTQYF
-	TRBV7-6	TRBJ1-5	once	TGTGCCAGCAGCTTAGGTACCCAGAATAGCAATCAGCCCCAGCATTTT	CASSLGTQNSNQPQHF
-	TRBV27	TRBJ2-6	-	TGTGCCAGCAGTTTACCGCAGGCGGGGCCTGGGGCCAACGTCCTGACTTTC	CASSLPQAGPGANVLTF
TRBD1	TRBV11-3	TRBJ1-5	-	TGTGCCAGCAGCCCCGGGACAGGGGTGCATCAGCCCCAGCATTTT	CASSPGTGVHQPQHF
TRBD1	TRBV10-3	TRBJ1-2	-	TGTGCCATCAGTGGGGTAGGACAGGGGGACGGCTACACCTTC	CAISGVGQGDGYTF
TRBD1	TRBV7-2	TRBJ2-4	-	TGTGCCAGCAGCTTCCTACCTTTAGGGACAGGGGAAAACATTCAGTACTTC	CASSFLPLGTGENIQYF
-	TRBV19	TRBJ1-1	-	TGTGCCAGTAGTCTACAGGGTACCCTCGAAGCTTTCTTT	CASSLQGTLEAFF
TRBD2	TRBV6-2/TRBV6-3	TRBJ2-3	-	TGTGCCAGCAGTTACCGCCGGACTAGCGGGGCAGATACGCAGTATTTT	CASSYRRTSGADTQYF
TRBD2	TRBV6-4	TRBJ2-3	-	TGTGCCAGCAGTGATCACCGGGGGGGCGCAGATACGCAGTATTTT	CASSDHRGGADTQYF
TRBD1	TRBV5-4	TRBJ1-6	-	TGTGCCAGCAGCAAGGGGGGACAGAGCTCCTATAATTCACCCCTCCACTTT	CASSKGGQSSYNSPLHF